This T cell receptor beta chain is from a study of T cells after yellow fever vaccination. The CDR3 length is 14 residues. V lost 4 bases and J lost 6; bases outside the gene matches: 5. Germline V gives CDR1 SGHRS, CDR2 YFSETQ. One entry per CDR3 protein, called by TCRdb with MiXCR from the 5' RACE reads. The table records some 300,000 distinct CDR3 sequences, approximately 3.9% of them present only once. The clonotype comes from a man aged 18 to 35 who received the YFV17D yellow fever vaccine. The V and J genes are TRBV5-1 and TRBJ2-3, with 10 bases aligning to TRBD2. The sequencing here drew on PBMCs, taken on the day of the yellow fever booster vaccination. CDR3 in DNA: TGCGCCAGCAGCACCGGGACTAGCGTGGATACGCAGTATTTT. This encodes CASSTGTSVDTQYF.